These T cell receptor beta chains were read from a single sample in a study of cytomegalovirus exposure and HLA in healthy donors. Only in-frame clones appear in the TCRdb table, and some are missing; sequencing was by immunoSEQ multiplex PCR. The table has 130,000 or so clones, roughly 86% seen once. What was sequenced was PBMCs. The receptors come from a man younger than 30 in good health and CMV-seronegative. Both conserved end residues are part of each CDR3. The D gene is left open where the match is weak. Clone size is stated in some rows and not others, as once, few, many or a class when expanded.

V,size,D,J,CDR3,DNA
TRBV25-1,.,TRBD1,TRBJ1-2,CASTAGGNYGYTF,TGTGCCAGCACCGCAGGGGGGAACTATGGCTACACCTTC
TRBV6-5,.,TRBD1,TRBJ1-5,CASSKDRGGQPQHF,TGTGCCAGCAGTAAGGACAGGGGAGGTCAGCCCCAGCATTTT
TRBV4-1,.,.,TRBJ1-1,CASSQDGSGINTEAFF,TGCGCCAGCAGCCAAGATGGGTCCGGGATTAACACTGAAGCTTTCTTT
TRBV5-4,.,.,TRBJ1-1,CASSLISSATEAFF,TGTGCCAGCAGCTTGATCTCCAGTGCCACTGAAGCTTTCTTT
TRBV19,.,.,TRBJ2-2,CASRGQSTGELFF,TGTGCCAGTAGGGGACAATCCACCGGGGAGCTGTTTTTT
TRBV19,.,TRBD2,TRBJ2-5,CASSMTSGGERGETQYF,TGTGCCAGTAGTATGACTAGCGGGGGGGAAAGGGGGGAGACCCAGTACTTC
TRBV5-1,.,TRBD1,TRBJ2-7,CASSLTSGTVYEQYF,TGCGCCAGCAGCTTAACCTCCGGGACAGTTTACGAGCAGTACTTC
TRBV10-3,once,.,TRBJ1-1,CAIEETANTEAFF,TGTGCCATCGAAGAGACAGCGAACACTGAAGCTTTCTTT
TRBV6-5,once,.,TRBJ2-7,CASSSYRQALGYEQYF,TGTGCCAGCAGTTCCTACAGACAGGCCCTGGGCTACGAGCAGTACTTC
TRBV18,.,.,TRBJ2-7,CASSPGEEQYF,TGTGCCAGCTCACCTGGGGAGGAGCAGTACTTC
TRBV15,.,TRBD1,TRBJ1-2,CATSRDSGGRGGYTF,TGTGCCACCAGCAGAGATTCAGGGGGGCGCGGTGGCTACACCTTC
TRBV6-5,.,.,TRBJ2-7,CASSPTGYVSYEQYF,TGTGCCAGCAGTCCTACAGGGTATGTCTCATACGAGCAGTACTTC
TRBV27,.,.,TRBJ1-6,CASSLQAIASPLHF,TGTGCCAGCAGTCTTCAGGCGATCGCGTCACCCCTCCACTTT
TRBV7-9,.,TRBD2,TRBJ2-3,CASSPHGGGGAQYF,TGTGCCAGCAGCCCGCACGGTGGCGGGGGGGCGCAGTATTTT
TRBV25-1,.,TRBD1,TRBJ1-2,CASSEGDRQGYTF,TGTGCCAGCAGTGAAGGGGACAGGCAAGGCTACACCTTC
TRBV9,.,.,TRBJ2-7,CTSSPSPLNILSYEQYF,TGTACCAGCAGCCCGAGCCCCCTTAATATTCTCTCCTACGAGCAGTACTTC
TRBV11-1,.,TRBD1,TRBJ1-6,CASKLTGVDSPLHF,TGTGCCAGCAAGCTTACAGGGGTAGATTCACCCCTCCACTTT
TRBV7-8,once,.,TRBJ2-2,CASSLTTNTGELFF,TGTGCCAGCAGCTTAACTACGAACACCGGGGAGCTGTTTTTT
TRBV5-4,.,.,TRBJ2-3,CASSQPQGDTQYF,TGTGCCAGCAGCCAACCACAGGGAGATACGCAGTATTTT
TRBV18,.,.,TRBJ1-1,CASSPTYSEAFF,TGTGCCAGCTCACCGACCTACAGTGAAGCTTTCTTT
TRBV5-1,few,TRBD1,TRBJ1-1,CASSARQGVDTEAFF,TGCGCCAGCAGCGCCCGACAGGGGGTCGACACTGAAGCTTTCTTT
TRBV14,.,TRBD2,TRBJ2-3,CASSLRGGFTDTQYF,TGTGCCAGCAGCCTCCGGGGGGGATTCACAGATACGCAGTATTTT
TRBV5-4,.,TRBD1,TRBJ1-1,CASSPGQVNTEAFF,TGTGCCAGCAGCCCGGGACAGGTGAACACTGAAGCTTTCTTT
TRBV25-1,.,.,TRBJ1-2,CASSFLSGTSDRYTF,TGTGCCAGCAGTTTCCTATCCGGGACATCGGATCGCTACACCTTC
TRBV5-6,once,.,TRBJ1-2,CASSLAGDYGYTF,TGTGCCAGCAGCTTGGCAGGGGACTATGGCTACACCTTC
TRBV6-5,.,TRBD2,TRBJ2-5,CASRPSGGGETQYF,TGTGCCAGCAGACCGAGCGGGGGTGGAGAGACCCAGTACTTC
TRBV21-1,.,.,TRBJ1-4,CASSKVTGKREKLFF,TGTGCCAGCAGCAAAGTCACAGGGAAAAGGGAAAAACTGTTTTTT
TRBV18,once,.,TRBJ1-1,CASSPPGLGIYTEAFF,TGTGCCAGCTCACCCCCGGGGTTGGGTATTTATACTGAAGCTTTCTTT
TRBV6-5,.,.,TRBJ1-2,CASSQAAGGGYTF,TGTGCCAGCAGCCAGGCGGCGGGAGGTGGCTACACCTTC
TRBV7-3,once,TRBD2,TRBJ2-5,CASSKSSGGETQYF,TGTGCCAGCAGCAAATCTAGCGGGGGGGAGACCCAGTACTTC
TRBV5-6,.,TRBD1,TRBJ2-7,CASRLGAGGVEQYF,TGTGCCAGCAGGCTAGGGGCAGGGGGCGTCGAGCAGTACTTC
TRBV9,.,.,TRBJ1-1,CASSVESGNTEAFF,TGTGCCAGCAGCGTAGAAAGCGGGAACACTGAAGCTTTCTTT
TRBV11-3,.,.,TRBJ1-1,CASSSRLGTEAFF,TGTGCCAGCAGTTCGCGGTTGGGCACTGAAGCTTTCTTT
TRBV11-2,.,TRBD2,TRBJ2-3,CASSTGTSGGTDTQYF,TGTGCCAGCAGCACCGGGACTAGCGGGGGCACAGATACGCAGTATTTT
TRBV7-2,few,.,TRBJ1-5,CASSLVGRGQPQHF,TGTGCCAGCAGCTTAGTAGGTCGGGGTCAGCCCCAGCATTTT
TRBV21-1,.,.,TRBJ1-3,CASRRDRESSGNTIYF,TGTGCCAGCAGGAGGGACAGGGAGAGCTCTGGAAACACCATATATTTT
TRBV19,.,.,TRBJ1-2,CASSATDFSGYGYTF,TGTGCCAGTAGTGCGACGGACTTTTCGGGCTATGGCTACACCTTC
TRBV5-5,.,TRBD1,TRBJ2-7,CASRLTGAYEQYF,TGTGCCAGCAGGTTGACAGGGGCTTACGAGCAGTACTTC
TRBV28,.,TRBD2,TRBJ2-1,CASIGLAGDNEQFF,TGTGCCAGCATCGGACTAGCGGGGGATAATGAGCAGTTCTTC
TRBV30,.,.,TRBJ1-1,CAWSVVSDSANTEAFF,TGTGCCTGGAGTGTAGTGTCGGACAGCGCAAACACTGAAGCTTTCTTT
TRBV10-1,once,.,TRBJ1-1,CAIQDTDNMNTEAFF,TGCGCCATACAGGACACCGATAACATGAACACTGAAGCTTTCTTT
TRBV10-2,.,.,TRBJ1-1,CASGGRGPQMNTEAFF,TGCGCCAGCGGCGGGAGGGGCCCCCAAATGAACACTGAAGCTTTCTTT